This is a list of T cell receptor beta chains from one sample in a study of early T cells in non-severe SARS-CoV-2 infection. TCRdb ran MiXCR on the 5' RACE reads and lists one entry per CDR3 protein. The repertoire holds about 84,000 distinct CDR3 sequences, with about 12% as singletons. Sample: whole blood. Receptors originate from an adult who was a healthcare worker with PCR-confirmed SARS-CoV-2 infection or an uninfected control (not recorded which). Both conserved end residues are part of each CDR3. Each record gives: D gene, V gene, J gene, clone size, CDR3 DNA, CDR3 protein. A D gene is named only where the DNA matches it firmly. For some rows the clone size is stated as once, few or many, or as a class when expanded; others skip it.

NA	TRBV7-6	TRBJ2-1	few	TGTGCCAGCAGCTTGGGGGGTTCCTACAATGAGCAGTTCTTC	CASSLGGSYNEQFF
NA	TRBV7-2	TRBJ1-1	NA	TGTGCCAGCAGCTTAGCCGGGAAGCTTGAAGCTTTCTTT	CASSLAGKLEAFF
TRBD1	TRBV20-1	TRBJ2-7	many	TGCAGTGCTAGAGACGGACAGGGGAACTCCTACGAGCAGTACTTC	CSARDGQGNSYEQYF
TRBD1	TRBV7-2	TRBJ2-3	NA	TGTGCCAGCAGCTTATCCGGGACAGGGGCGGGAGATACGCAGTATTTT	CASSLSGTGAGDTQYF
NA	TRBV29-1	TRBJ1-1	NA	TGCAGCGTTGTTCGGTGGGGGAGGAGAATGGACACTGAAGCTTTCTTT	CSVVRWGRRMDTEAFF
TRBD1	TRBV7-8	TRBJ1-4	many	TGTGCCAGCAGCCCGAGGACAGGGTCTAATGAAAAACTGTTTTTT	CASSPRTGSNEKLFF
NA	TRBV2	TRBJ2-7	NA	TGTGCCACCCGCCGGACCTACGAGCAGTACTTC	CATRRTYEQYF
TRBD2	TRBV11-2	TRBJ2-5	many	TGTGCCAGCAGCCCCCGGGGGAGCGGGGTAGTAACAGAGACCCAGTACTTC	CASSPRGSGVVTETQYF
NA	TRBV5-1	TRBJ2-1	few	TGCGCCAGCAGCCGTAGCGGAGGGGGGGCTCGCAATGAGCAGTTCTTC	CASSRSGGGARNEQFF
NA	TRBV11-1	TRBJ1-5	many	TGTGCCAGCAGCTCAAAACAGGGACCCGATCAGCCCCAGCATTTT	CASSSKQGPDQPQHF
NA	TRBV11-3	TRBJ2-7	NA	TGTGCCAGCAGCTTAGATCCCTCCTACGAGCAGTACTTC	CASSLDPSYEQYF
TRBD2	TRBV29-1	TRBJ2-3	NA	TGCAGCGTTAGGCGGGAGGGAACCACAGATACGCAGTATTTT	CSVRREGTTDTQYF
NA	TRBV11-3	TRBJ2-1	many	TGTGCCAGCAGCTTAGATGGACAGCGGGTTGGTGGTGAGCAGTTCTTC	CASSLDGQRVGGEQFF